This T cell receptor (beta chain) was captured by sequencing in a study of blood T cell repertoires in COVID-19. Libraries were prepared by immunoSEQ multiplex PCR; TCRdb keeps only in-frame clonotypes and omits some of them. Of roughly 250,000 clones in the sample, about 88% were seen once. V was pared by 5 bases and J by 1 base, with 2 bases of the junction left unmatched. CDR1 MNHEY and CDR2 SMNVEV come from the germline V gene (reference sequence). The CDR3 has 14 residues. This study enrolled people aged about 18 to 100 from about two dozen US geographic areas. Cohorts were determined from participant-reported clinical history. Symptom resolution, clearance, or two negative PCRs marked donors in Cohort 3 as recovered.

The specimen was PBMCs or T cells enriched from blood (not recorded which). The chain couples TRBV27 to TRBJ2-4, with 7 bases that match TRBD1. This receptor was identified in a woman aged 50 to 65 who had recovered from COVID-19. CDR3 coding DNA: TGTGCCAGCAGTGCCAGGGGGGCCAAAAACATTCAGTACTTC. Amino acid sequence: CASSARGAKNIQYF.